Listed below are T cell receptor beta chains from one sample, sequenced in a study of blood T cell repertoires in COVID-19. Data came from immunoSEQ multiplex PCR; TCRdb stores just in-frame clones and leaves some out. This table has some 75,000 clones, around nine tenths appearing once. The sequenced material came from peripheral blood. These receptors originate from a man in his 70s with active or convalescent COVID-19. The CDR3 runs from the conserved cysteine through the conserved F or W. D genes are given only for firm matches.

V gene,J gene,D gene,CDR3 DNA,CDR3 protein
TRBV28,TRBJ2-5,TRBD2,TGTGCCAGCAGTCCCCTGGGGCGGACTAGCGTAGGAGAGACCCAGTACTTC,CASSPLGRTSVGETQYF
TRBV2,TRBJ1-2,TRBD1,TGTGCCAGCTCGGACAGGGAGGGTGGCTACACCTTC,CASSDREGGYTF
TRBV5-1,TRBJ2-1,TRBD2,TGCGCCAGCAGCTCAAGAGCGGGAGGGACCTACAATGAGCAGTTCTTC,CASSSRAGGTYNEQFF
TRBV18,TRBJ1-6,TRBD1,TGTGCCAGCTCACCCGACAGGGCTAATTCACCCCTCCACTTT,CASSPDRANSPLHF
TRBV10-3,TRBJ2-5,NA,TGTGCCATCAGGAGGCGGGGAGAGGAAGAGACCCAGTACTTC,CAIRRRGEEETQYF
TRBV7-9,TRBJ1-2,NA,TGTGCCAGCAGCTTACTGGGGGCCCTCTATGGCTACACCTTC,CASSLLGALYGYTF
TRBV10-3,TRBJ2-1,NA,TGTGCCATCAGTGAGTCGACTCGGCAGTTCTTC,CAISESTRQFF
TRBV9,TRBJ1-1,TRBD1,TGTGCCAGCAGCTCTCGACAGGGGCTGAACACTGAAGCTTTCTTT,CASSSRQGLNTEAFF
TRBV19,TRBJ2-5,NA,TGTGCCAGTAGTAGGGTGAGGGTAGTGGGAGAGACCCAGTACTTC,CASSRVRVVGETQYF
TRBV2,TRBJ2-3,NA,TGTGCCAGCAGAGATTATCAGGGGACCAGCACAGATACGCAGTATTTT,CASRDYQGTSTDTQYF
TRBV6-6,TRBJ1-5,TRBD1,TGTGCCAGCAGAGCCGAACAGGGGGCAGCCCAGCATTTT,CASRAEQGAAQHF